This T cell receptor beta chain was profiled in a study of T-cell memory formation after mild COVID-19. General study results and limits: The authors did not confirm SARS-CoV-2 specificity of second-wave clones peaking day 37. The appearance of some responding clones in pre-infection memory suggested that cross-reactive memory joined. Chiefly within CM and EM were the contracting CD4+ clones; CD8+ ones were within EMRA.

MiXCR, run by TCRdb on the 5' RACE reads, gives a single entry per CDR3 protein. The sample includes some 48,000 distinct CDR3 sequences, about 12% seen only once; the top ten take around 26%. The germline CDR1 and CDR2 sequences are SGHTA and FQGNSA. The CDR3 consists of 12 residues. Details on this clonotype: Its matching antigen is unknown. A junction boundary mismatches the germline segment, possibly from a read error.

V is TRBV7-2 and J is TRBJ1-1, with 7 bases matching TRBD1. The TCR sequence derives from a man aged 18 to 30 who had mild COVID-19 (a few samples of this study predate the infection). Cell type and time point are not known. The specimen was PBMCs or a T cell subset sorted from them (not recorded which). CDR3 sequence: CASSLPTGSLIF. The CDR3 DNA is TGTGCCAGCAGCTTACCGACAGGGTCTCTGATCTTT.